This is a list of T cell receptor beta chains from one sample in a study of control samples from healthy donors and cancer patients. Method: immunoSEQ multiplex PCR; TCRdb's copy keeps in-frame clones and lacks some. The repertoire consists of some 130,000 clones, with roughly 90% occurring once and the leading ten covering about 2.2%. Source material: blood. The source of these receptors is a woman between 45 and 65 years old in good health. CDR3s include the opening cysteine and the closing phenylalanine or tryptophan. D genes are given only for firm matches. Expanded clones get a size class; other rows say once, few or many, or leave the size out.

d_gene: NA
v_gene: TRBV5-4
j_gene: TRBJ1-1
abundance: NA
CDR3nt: TGTGCCAGCAGCCCGGGACACGTAATGAACACTGAAGCTTTCTTT
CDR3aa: CASSPGHVMNTEAFF

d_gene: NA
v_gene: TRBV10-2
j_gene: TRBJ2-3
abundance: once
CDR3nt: TGCGCCAGCATGAACTATTCGACAATCACGCAGTATTTT
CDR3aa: CASMNYSTITQYF

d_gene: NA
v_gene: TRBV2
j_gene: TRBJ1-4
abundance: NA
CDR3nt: TGTGCCAGCAGTGTGTCGGACGGACCGAATGAAAAACTGTTTTTT
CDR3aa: CASSVSDGPNEKLFF

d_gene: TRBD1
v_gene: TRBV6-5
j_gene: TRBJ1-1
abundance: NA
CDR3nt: TGTGCCAGCAGTTCTCCCGGGACAGGTCTTGAAGCTTTCTTT
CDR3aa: CASSSPGTGLEAFF

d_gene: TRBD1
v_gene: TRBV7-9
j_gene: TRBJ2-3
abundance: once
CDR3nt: TGTGCCAGCAGTAAGGGACAGGGTGGCACAGATACGCAGTATTTT
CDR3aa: CASSKGQGGTDTQYF

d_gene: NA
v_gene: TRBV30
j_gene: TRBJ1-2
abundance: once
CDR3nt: TGTGCCTGGAGCATGGCTGCTAATGGCTACACCTTC
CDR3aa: CAWSMAANGYTF

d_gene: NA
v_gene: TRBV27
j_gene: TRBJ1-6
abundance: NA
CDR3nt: TGTGCCAGCAGGGGAATCGGGACGGGTAATTCACCCCTCCACTTT
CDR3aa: CASRGIGTGNSPLHF

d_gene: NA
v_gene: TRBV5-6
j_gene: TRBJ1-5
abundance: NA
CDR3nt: TGTGCCAGCAGCTTGCGGCCCAATCAGCCCCAGCATTTT
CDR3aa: CASSLRPNQPQHF

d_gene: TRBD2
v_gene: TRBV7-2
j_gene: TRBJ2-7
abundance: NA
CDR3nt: TGTGCCAGCAGCCTACTAGCGGGGGGTACCTACGAGCAGTACTTC
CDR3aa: CASSLLAGGTYEQYF

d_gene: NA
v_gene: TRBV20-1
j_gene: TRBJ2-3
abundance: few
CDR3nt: TGCAGTGCTAGTTTCGGTGGGGGTAACACAGATACGCAGTATTTT
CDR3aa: CSASFGGGNTDTQYF

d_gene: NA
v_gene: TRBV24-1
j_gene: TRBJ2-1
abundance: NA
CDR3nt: TGTGCCACCAGTGATTTGCCTAAAGGGGGTACCTACAATGAGCAGTTCTTC
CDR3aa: CATSDLPKGGTYNEQFF

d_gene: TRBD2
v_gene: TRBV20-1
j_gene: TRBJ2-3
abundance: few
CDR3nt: TGCAGTGCTAGTGAGCAAGCGGGGAACACAGATACGCAGTATTTT
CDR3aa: CSASEQAGNTDTQYF

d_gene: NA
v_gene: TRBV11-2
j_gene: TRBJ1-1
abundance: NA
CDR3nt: TGTGCCAGCAGCTTAGGAGGGGTGCCATTAGTTGCAGCTTTCTTT
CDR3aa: CASSLGGVPLVAAFF

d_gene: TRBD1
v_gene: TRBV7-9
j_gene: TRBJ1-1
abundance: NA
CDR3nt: TGTGCCAGCAGCCATACCGGGACAGCAAACACTGAAGCTTTCTTT
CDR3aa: CASSHTGTANTEAFF

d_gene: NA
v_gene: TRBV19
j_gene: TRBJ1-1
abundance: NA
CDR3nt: TGTGCCAGTAGTAGTAGGGACCGTAATGAAGCTTTCTTT
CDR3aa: CASSSRDRNEAFF

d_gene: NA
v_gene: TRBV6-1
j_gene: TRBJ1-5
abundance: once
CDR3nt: TGTGCCAGCAGCCCCGCGGGGGTTCCCCAGCATTTT
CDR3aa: CASSPAGVPQHF

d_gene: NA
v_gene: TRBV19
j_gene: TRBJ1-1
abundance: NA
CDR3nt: TGTGCCAGTAGCTTTCGGGACTTTAGCGCTTTCTTT
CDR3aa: CASSFRDFSAFF

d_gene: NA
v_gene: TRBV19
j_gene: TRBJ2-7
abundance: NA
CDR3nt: TGTGCCAGTAGTACAGCCGGGGCGCTGAGAGGGCAGTACTTC
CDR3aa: CASSTAGALRGQYF

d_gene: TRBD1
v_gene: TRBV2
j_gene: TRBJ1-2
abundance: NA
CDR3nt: TGTGCCAGCAGTGTATCAGGGGGAGGGAACTATGGCTACACCTTC
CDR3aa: CASSVSGGGNYGYTF

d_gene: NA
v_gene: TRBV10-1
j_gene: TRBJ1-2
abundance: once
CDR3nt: TGCGCCAGCAGTGGGGTTAACTATGGCTACACCTTC
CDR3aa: CASSGVNYGYTF

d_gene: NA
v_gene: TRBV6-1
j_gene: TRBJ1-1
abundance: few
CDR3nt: TGTGCCAGCAGTGAACGAGGGGGAACTGAAGCTTTCTTT
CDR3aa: CASSERGGTEAFF

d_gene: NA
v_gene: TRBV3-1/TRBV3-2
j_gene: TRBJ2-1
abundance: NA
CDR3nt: TGTGCCAGCAGCCAAGATTCTAGAAATGAGCAGTTCTTC
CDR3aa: CASSQDSRNEQFF

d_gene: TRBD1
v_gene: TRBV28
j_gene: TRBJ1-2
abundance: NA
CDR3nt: TGTGCCAGCAGCGACAGGGGTTCTCGTGGCTACACCTTC
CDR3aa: CASSDRGSRGYTF

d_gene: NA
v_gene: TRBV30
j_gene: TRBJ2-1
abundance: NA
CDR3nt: TGTGCCTGGAGTGGGACAGCCCAACAGTTCTTC
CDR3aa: CAWSGTAQQFF

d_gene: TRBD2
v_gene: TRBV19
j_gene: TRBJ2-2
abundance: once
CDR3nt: TGTGCCAGTAGTATAGGCGGGGGGGTTAACACCGGGGAGCTGTTTTTT
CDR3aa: CASSIGGGVNTGELFF

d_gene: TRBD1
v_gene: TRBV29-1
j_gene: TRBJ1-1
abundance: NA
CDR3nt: TGCAGCGTCGGACGGACAGGTGTGGGTACTGAAGCTTTCTTT
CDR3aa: CSVGRTGVGTEAFF

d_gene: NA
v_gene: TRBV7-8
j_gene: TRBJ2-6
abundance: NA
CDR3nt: TGTGCCAGCAGCCCAAGAGACTCTGGGGCCAACGTCCTGACTTTC
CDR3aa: CASSPRDSGANVLTF

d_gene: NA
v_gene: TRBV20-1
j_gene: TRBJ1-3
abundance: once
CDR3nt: TGCAGTGCTCTCTCTGGAAACACCATATATTTT
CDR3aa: CSALSGNTIYF

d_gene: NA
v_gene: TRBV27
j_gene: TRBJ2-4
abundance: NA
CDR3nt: TGTGCCAGCAGTTTATCAGTTAAAAACATTCAGTACTTC
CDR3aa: CASSLSVKNIQYF

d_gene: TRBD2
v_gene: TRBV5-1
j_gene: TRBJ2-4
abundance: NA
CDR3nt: TGCGCCAGCAGCTTCGGCGAGGGACTAGCGGGGGGCAAAAACATTCAGTACTTC
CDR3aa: CASSFGEGLAGGKNIQYF

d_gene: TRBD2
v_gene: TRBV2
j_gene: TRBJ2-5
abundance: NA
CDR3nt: TGTGCCAGCAGTGGTAGCGGGGCAGAGACCCAGTACTTC
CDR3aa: CASSGSGAETQYF

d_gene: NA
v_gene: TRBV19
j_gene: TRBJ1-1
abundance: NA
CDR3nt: TGTGCCAGTAGCCTAACCCTCCAGAACACTGAAGCTTTCTTT
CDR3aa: CASSLTLQNTEAFF

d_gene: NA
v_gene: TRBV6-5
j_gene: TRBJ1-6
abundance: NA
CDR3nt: TGTGCCAGCAGTAGCAGGAATCCGCCCCTCCACTTT
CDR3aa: CASSSRNPPLHF

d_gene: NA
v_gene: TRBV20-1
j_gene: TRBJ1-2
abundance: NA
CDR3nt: TGCAGTGCTGGGACGGCCGGAAGTTACACCTTC
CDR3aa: CSAGTAGSYTF

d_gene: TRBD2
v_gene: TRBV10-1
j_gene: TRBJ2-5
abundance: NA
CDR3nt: TGCGCCAGCAGTGAGGTGACTAGCGGGGGACAAGAGACCCAGTACTTC
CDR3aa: CASSEVTSGGQETQYF

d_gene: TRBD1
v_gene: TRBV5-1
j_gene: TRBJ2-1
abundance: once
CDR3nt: TGCGCCAGCAGCCTCGGGACAGGGGGTAATGAGCAGTTCTTC
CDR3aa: CASSLGTGGNEQFF

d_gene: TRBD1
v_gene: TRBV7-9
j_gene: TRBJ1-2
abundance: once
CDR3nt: TGTGCCAGCATCGAACCCCCGGGACAGCCATGCTTC
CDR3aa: CASIEPPGQPCF

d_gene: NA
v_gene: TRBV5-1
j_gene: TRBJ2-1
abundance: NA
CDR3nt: TGCGCCAGCACTACTGGAGGCAATGAGCAGTTCTTC
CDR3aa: CASTTGGNEQFF

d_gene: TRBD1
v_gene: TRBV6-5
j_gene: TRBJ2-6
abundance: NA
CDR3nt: TGTGCCAGCAGTTACACGACAGGGGACGGGGCCAACGTCCTGACTTTC
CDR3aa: CASSYTTGDGANVLTF

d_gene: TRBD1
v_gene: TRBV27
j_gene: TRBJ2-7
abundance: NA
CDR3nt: TGTGCCAGCAGTCCCGGACAGGTGCGCTCCTACGAGCAGTACTTC
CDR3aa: CASSPGQVRSYEQYF

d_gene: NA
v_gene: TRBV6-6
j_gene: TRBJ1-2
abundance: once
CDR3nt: TGTGCCAGCAAAGACGGGTACTATGGCTACACCTTC
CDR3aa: CASKDGYYGYTF

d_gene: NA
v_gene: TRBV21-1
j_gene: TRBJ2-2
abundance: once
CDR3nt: TGTGCCAGCAGCACCCCGGGACAGGGGGCGTCCGGGGAGCTGTTTTTT
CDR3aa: CASSTPGQGASGELFF

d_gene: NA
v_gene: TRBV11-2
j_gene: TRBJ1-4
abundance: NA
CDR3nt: TGTGCCAGCAGCTTAGTGGCAGCTATTAATGAAAAACTGTTTTTT
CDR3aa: CASSLVAAINEKLFF

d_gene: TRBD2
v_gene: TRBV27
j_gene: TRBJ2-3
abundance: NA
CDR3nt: TGTGCCAGCAGTTTATCGGGGAGGGCCTACACAGGAGATACGCAGTATTTT
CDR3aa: CASSLSGRAYTGDTQYF

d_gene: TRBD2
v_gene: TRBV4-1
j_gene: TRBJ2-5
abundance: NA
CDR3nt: TGCGCCAGCAGCCAGGTCCGGGGGGAGGAGACCCAGTACTTC
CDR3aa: CASSQVRGEETQYF

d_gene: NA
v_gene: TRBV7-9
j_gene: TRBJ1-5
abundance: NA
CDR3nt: TGTGCCAGCAGCTTAGGTCTACAGCCCCAGCATTTT
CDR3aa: CASSLGLQPQHF

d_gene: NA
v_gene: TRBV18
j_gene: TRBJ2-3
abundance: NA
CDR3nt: TGTGCCAGCTCACCATCGTGGGCAGGCACAGATACGCAGTATTTT
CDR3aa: CASSPSWAGTDTQYF

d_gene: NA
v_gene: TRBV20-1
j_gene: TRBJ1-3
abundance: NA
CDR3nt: TGCAGTGCTAGTCCCGACAGCTCTGGAAACACCATATATTTT
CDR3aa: CSASPDSSGNTIYF

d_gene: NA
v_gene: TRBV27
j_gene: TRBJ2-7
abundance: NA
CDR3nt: TGTGCCAGCAGTCCGCAGGGGTACGAGCAGTACTTC
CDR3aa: CASSPQGYEQYF

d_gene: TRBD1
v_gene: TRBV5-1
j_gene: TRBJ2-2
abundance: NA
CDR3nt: TGCGCCAGCAGCCCCGGGACAGAGCTACAGCCGAACACCGGGGAGCTGTTTTTT
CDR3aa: CASSPGTELQPNTGELFF

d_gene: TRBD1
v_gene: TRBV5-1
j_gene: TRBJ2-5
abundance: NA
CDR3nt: TGCGCCAGCAAATTTGGGGGACAGGATGGAGAGACCCAGTACTTC
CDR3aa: CASKFGGQDGETQYF

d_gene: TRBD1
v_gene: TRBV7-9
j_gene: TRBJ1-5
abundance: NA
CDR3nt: TGTGCCAGCAGCTTAGAGGGGGCGGGGAGGAGTCAGCCCCAGCATTTT
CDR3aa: CASSLEGAGRSQPQHF

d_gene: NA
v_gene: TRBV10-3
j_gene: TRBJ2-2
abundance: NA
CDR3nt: TGTGCCATCAGTGAGTCTGGCCAGAACACCGGGGAGCTGTTTTTT
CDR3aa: CAISESGQNTGELFF

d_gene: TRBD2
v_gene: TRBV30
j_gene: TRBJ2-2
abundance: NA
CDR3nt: TGTGCCTGGAGTTCACGGCTAGCGGGGGGATCCGGGGAGCTGTTTTTT
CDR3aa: CAWSSRLAGGSGELFF